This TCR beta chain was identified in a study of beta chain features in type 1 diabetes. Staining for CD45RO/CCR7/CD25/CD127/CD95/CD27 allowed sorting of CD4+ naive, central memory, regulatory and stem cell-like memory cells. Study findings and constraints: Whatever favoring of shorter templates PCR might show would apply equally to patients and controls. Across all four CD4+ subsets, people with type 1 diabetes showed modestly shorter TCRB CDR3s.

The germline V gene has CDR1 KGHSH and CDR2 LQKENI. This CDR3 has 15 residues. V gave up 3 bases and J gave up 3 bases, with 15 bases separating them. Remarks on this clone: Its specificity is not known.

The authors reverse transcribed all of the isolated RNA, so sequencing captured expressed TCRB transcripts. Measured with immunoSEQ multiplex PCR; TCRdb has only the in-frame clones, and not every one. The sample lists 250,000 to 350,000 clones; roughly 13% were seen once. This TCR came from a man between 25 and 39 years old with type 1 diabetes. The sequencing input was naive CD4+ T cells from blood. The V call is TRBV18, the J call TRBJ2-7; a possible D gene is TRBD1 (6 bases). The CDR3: CASSPPGQSSYEQYF. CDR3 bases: TGTGCCAGCTCACCCCCGGGACAATCTAGCTACGAGCAGTACTTC.